The TCR beta chain described here comes from a study of blood T cell repertoires in COVID-19. This CDR3 comprises 20 residues. Trimming removed 1 base from V and 2 bases from J; junction bases left unmatched: 12. The V gene's germline CDR1 is MGHRA and CDR2 YSYEKL. Repertoires were generated with immunoSEQ multiplex PCR, while TCRdb's copy carries only in-frame clones and drops some. The sample lists approximately 250,000 clones; 88% were seen once. Residents of approximately 25 US areas, aged about 18 to 89 years, made up the participants. Participants' reported clinical history set cohort assignment.

Material for sequencing was PBMCs or T cells enriched from blood (not recorded which). The TCR originated in a woman aged 40 to 50 with acute COVID-19. The chain employs TRBV4-1 and TRBJ2-3, with 13 bases fitting TRBD2. CDR3 in amino acids: CASSQGQGLAGPSITDTQYF. The CDR3 DNA reads as TGCGCCAGCAGCCAAGGCCAGGGACTAGCGGGACCTTCGATCACAGATACGCAGTATTTT.